The rows below give T cell receptor beta chains drawn from one sample of a study of blood T cell repertoires in COVID-19. The table came from immunoSEQ multiplex PCR; TCRdb's copy has only in-frame clones and leaves some out. The sample lists under 450,000 clones; approximately 88% were seen once. The sample consisted of peripheral blood. These receptor sequences come from a woman aged 45 to 65 with COVID-19, enrolled during active disease. Each CDR3 is given with its conserved first and last residue. Each record gives: V gene, CDR3 length, J gene, clone size, D gene, CDR3 protein. D genes are given only for firm matches. Clone size, where shown, is once, few, many, or a class for clones that have expanded.

V gene: TRBV6-5; CDR3 length: 14; J gene: TRBJ2-7; clone size: -; D gene: -; CDR3 protein: CATLLPGSAPGRYF
V gene: TRBV5-6; CDR3 length: 12; J gene: TRBJ2-7; clone size: -; D gene: -; CDR3 protein: CASSYQGGSEYF
V gene: TRBV5-1; CDR3 length: 17; J gene: TRBJ2-5; clone size: -; D gene: TRBD1; CDR3 protein: CASSRGTDRGSQETQYF
V gene: TRBV6-1; CDR3 length: 18; J gene: TRBJ2-2; clone size: -; D gene: TRBD2; CDR3 protein: CASSEDGIGLATPGELFF
V gene: TRBV19; CDR3 length: 15; J gene: TRBJ2-2; clone size: -; D gene: TRBD2; CDR3 protein: CASSISGGLSGELFF
V gene: TRBV18; CDR3 length: 15; J gene: TRBJ1-6; clone size: -; D gene: TRBD1; CDR3 protein: CASSRGQGEGSPLHF
V gene: TRBV5-1; CDR3 length: 15; J gene: TRBJ1-4; clone size: -; D gene: -; CDR3 protein: CASSLARGGDEKLFF
V gene: TRBV30; CDR3 length: 12; J gene: TRBJ1-2; clone size: once; D gene: -; CDR3 protein: CAWSLGQYGYTF
V gene: TRBV10-1; CDR3 length: 15; J gene: TRBJ1-3; clone size: -; D gene: -; CDR3 protein: CASSESLGAGNTIYF
V gene: TRBV19; CDR3 length: 16; J gene: TRBJ1-2; clone size: once; D gene: -; CDR3 protein: CATRKPVQSAGDGYTF
V gene: TRBV19; CDR3 length: 14; J gene: TRBJ1-1; clone size: -; D gene: TRBD1; CDR3 protein: CASSWGTGNTEAFF
V gene: TRBV5-1; CDR3 length: 15; J gene: TRBJ1-4; clone size: -; D gene: -; CDR3 protein: CASSPTTVGGEKLFF
V gene: TRBV7-9; CDR3 length: 19; J gene: TRBJ2-1; clone size: -; D gene: TRBD2; CDR3 protein: CASSKGLAASISSYNEQFF
V gene: TRBV5-8; CDR3 length: 13; J gene: TRBJ2-7; clone size: -; D gene: -; CDR3 protein: CASSFRTYYEQYF
V gene: TRBV19; CDR3 length: 15; J gene: TRBJ1-4; clone size: once; D gene: TRBD1; CDR3 protein: CASSMTPGGREKLFF
V gene: TRBV5-1; CDR3 length: 14; J gene: TRBJ1-1; clone size: few; D gene: TRBD1; CDR3 protein: CASSLPDREAEAFF
V gene: TRBV7-2; CDR3 length: 16; J gene: TRBJ2-1; clone size: -; D gene: -; CDR3 protein: CASSLRPFAGPNPQFF
V gene: TRBV12-3/TRBV12-4; CDR3 length: 12; J gene: TRBJ1-1; clone size: -; D gene: TRBD1; CDR3 protein: CASSTRQGEAFF
V gene: TRBV9; CDR3 length: 16; J gene: TRBJ2-2; clone size: -; D gene: TRBD1; CDR3 protein: CASSVEGQANTGELFF
V gene: TRBV7-9; CDR3 length: 15; J gene: TRBJ1-4; clone size: -; D gene: -; CDR3 protein: CASSTQPENGEKLFF
V gene: TRBV11-2; CDR3 length: 13; J gene: TRBJ1-1; clone size: -; D gene: -; CDR3 protein: CASSLQVNTEAFF
V gene: TRBV30; CDR3 length: 15; J gene: TRBJ2-6; clone size: -; D gene: TRBD1; CDR3 protein: CAFKRTGSGANVLTF
V gene: TRBV9; CDR3 length: 14; J gene: TRBJ1-2; clone size: once; D gene: TRBD1; CDR3 protein: CASSGATGGYGYTF
V gene: TRBV19; CDR3 length: 11; J gene: TRBJ2-1; clone size: -; D gene: -; CDR3 protein: CASSAGWEQFF
V gene: TRBV10-3; CDR3 length: 14; J gene: TRBJ2-7; clone size: once; D gene: TRBD1; CDR3 protein: CATAVGQEIYEQYF
V gene: TRBV4-1; CDR3 length: 14; J gene: TRBJ2-7; clone size: -; D gene: -; CDR3 protein: CASSQDGQSYEQYF
V gene: TRBV19; CDR3 length: 14; J gene: TRBJ1-5; clone size: -; D gene: -; CDR3 protein: CASSMRGGGQPQHF
V gene: TRBV6-6; CDR3 length: 12; J gene: TRBJ1-1; clone size: -; D gene: -; CDR3 protein: CASSYQNTEAFF
V gene: TRBV10-3; CDR3 length: 14; J gene: TRBJ2-7; clone size: few; D gene: TRBD1; CDR3 protein: CAISESGQGVGQYF
V gene: TRBV15; CDR3 length: 14; J gene: TRBJ1-1; clone size: -; D gene: -; CDR3 protein: CATSRDPQGTEAFF
V gene: TRBV27; CDR3 length: 17; J gene: TRBJ2-2; clone size: -; D gene: TRBD1; CDR3 protein: CASSVLGTGPHTGELFF
V gene: TRBV10-3; CDR3 length: 15; J gene: TRBJ1-1; clone size: -; D gene: -; CDR3 protein: CAISESRGGFPEAFF
V gene: TRBV11-2; CDR3 length: 13; J gene: TRBJ2-1; clone size: few; D gene: -; CDR3 protein: CASSLAGYNEQFF
V gene: TRBV11-2; CDR3 length: 14; J gene: TRBJ1-1; clone size: -; D gene: -; CDR3 protein: CASGLAVLRTEAFF